This TCR beta chain comes out of a study of T cell responses to AZD1222 COVID-19 vaccine. Profiling relied on immunoSEQ multiplex PCR, and the TCRdb table lists in-frame clones only, not all of them. The repertoire holds 90,000 to 120,000 clones, with approximately 92% as singletons. A remark on this clone: The antigen remains undetermined.

Study-level findings and limits: Sampled repertoires all dated from after the peak T cell response. The donors showed a predominance of white British ancestry and of females, with possible underestimation of clonal diversity.

V lost 4 bases, J lost 3 bases, and 17 bases lay in between. The CDR3 runs 16 residues. Per the germline V gene, CDR1 is SNHLY and CDR2 is FYNNEI. The TCR sequence derives from an adult who received the AZD1222 COVID-19 vaccine. The sample in question was peripheral blood, obtained 28 days after the second AZD1222 dose. The V and J genes are TRBV2 and TRBJ2-3, with D possibly TRBD2 on 7 matching bases. The CDR3 reads CASSVGGAQRTDTQYF. The CDR3 coding sequence is TGTGCCAGCAGTGTAGGGGGGGCGCAGAGGACAGATACGCAGTATTTT.